These 12 T cell receptor beta chains came from one sample sequenced in a study of cytomegalovirus exposure and HLA in healthy donors. PCR was performed using 60 Vbeta and 13 Jbeta primers. Generated by immunoSEQ multiplex PCR, the TCRdb table keeps only in-frame clones and is missing some. In the table there are 180,000 or so clones, over 75% of which are singletons. The sequenced sample consisted of PBMCs. Receptors were obtained from a woman aged 30 to 39 in good health and CMV-seronegative.

V is TRBV4-1 and J is TRBJ1-2, with D tentatively TRBD1 (5 bases). The germline V and J ends were trimmed by 0 bases and 0 bases, with 20 bases remaining between them. The CDR3 consists of 19 residues. Germline V lookup: CDR1 MGHRA, CDR2 YSYEKL. In nucleotides, the CDR3 is TGCGCCAGCAGCCAAGATCCTGGGCGGTGGGGCGATTCTAACTATGGCTACACCTTC. This codes for CASSQDPGRWGDSNYGYTF.

V gene TRBV6-4 combines with J gene TRBJ1-1; D gene unclear. Germline V CDR1 and CDR2: MRHNA, SNTAGT. Trimming took 2 bases from V and 0 from J, leaving 4 bases between them. The CDR3 has 13 residues. CDR3 nucleotide sequence: TGTGCCAGCAGTGACGAGGTGAACACTGAAGCTTTCTTT. Residues: CASSDEVNTEAFF.

The V call is TRBV2, the J call TRBJ1-1; TRBD1 agrees at 8 bases. The germline gives CDR1 SNHLY, CDR2 FYNNEI. CDR3 length equals 13 residues. After removal of 5 bases from V and 3 bases from J, the junction contained 2 bases not matched to a gene. The CDR3 sequence: CASSTGGYTEAFF. CDR3 sequence (DNA): TGTGCCAGCAGTACAGGGGGTTACACTGAAGCTTTCTTT. Combining the CDR3 with reference TRBV2 and TRBJ1-1 gives the whole variable domain EPEVTQTPSHQVTQMGQEVILRCVPISNHLYFYWYRQILGQKVEFLVSFYNNEISEKSEIFDDQFSVERPDGSNFTLKIRSTKLEDSAMYFCASSTGGYTEAFFGQGTRLTVV.

This clone was observed a few times. The genes are TRBV9 and TRBJ2-7; no clear D gene. The CDR3 totals 15 residues. V lost 0 bases to trimming and J lost 2 bases, with 12 bases between them. The germline CDR1 and CDR2 sequences are SGDLS and YYNGEE. CDR3 amino acids: CASSVGALPTYEQYF. Here the CDR3 DNA reads TGTGCCAGCAGCGTAGGGGCACTTCCGACCTACGAGCAGTACTTC.

V is TRBV30 and J is TRBJ1-2, with a possible D match to TRBD1 (5 bases). The CDR3 is made up of 13 amino acids. Germline CDR1 GTSNPN, CDR2 SVGIG (reference sequence). V lost 3 bases to trimming and J lost 6 bases, with 14 bases between them. The CDR3 sequence: CAWRTRAADGYTF. CDR3 sequence (DNA): TGTGCCTGGAGGACCAGGGCTGCCGATGGCTACACCTTC.

V and J are TRBV18 and TRBJ2-5; a possible D gene is TRBD1 (5 bases). The CDR3 is 15 residues long. CDR1 is KGHSH and CDR2 is LQKENI in the germline V gene. V lost 0 bases and J lost 2, with 10 bases in between. The CDR3 here is CASSPPSTGQETQYF. CDR3 bases: TGTGCCAGCTCACCACCGAGTACAGGTCAAGAGACCCAGTACTTC.

The chain couples TRBV10-1 to TRBJ2-2, with 10 nucleotides matching TRBD1. CDR3 length: 17 residues. The J segment lost 1 base and the V segment lost 3 bases, leaving 5 bases of the junction unmatched. Germline values: CDR1 WNHNN, CDR2 SYGVQD (reference sequence). CDR3 residues: CASSDRQGALNTGELFF. The DNA of the CDR3 is TGCGCCAGCAGTGACAGACAGGGGGCCCTGAACACCGGGGAGCTGTTTTTT.

In the case of this clone: A junction end diverges from the germline sequence, so it may reflect a read error. The V and J genes are TRBV20-1 and TRBJ2-1, with D maybe TRBD2 (5 bases). The CDR3 covers 11 residues. Germline V gene sequence: CDR1 DFQATT, CDR2 SNEGSKA (reference sequence). The CDR3 spells CSSSDFNEQFF. DNA of the CDR3: TGTTCTAGCTCGGATTTCAATGAGCAGTTCTTC.

This rearrangement joins TRBV7-2 to TRBJ2-1; 8 bases match TRBD1. The V segment lost 4 bases and the J segment 9 bases; nucleotides outside the gene matches: 8. Germline values: CDR1 SGHTA, CDR2 FQGNSA. The CDR3 runs to 14 residues. The CDR3 DNA sequence: TGTGCCAGCAGCTCTTATGGGGGACAGGTTGAGCAGTTCTTC. Translating gives CASSSYGGQVEQFF.

This chain links TRBV19 with TRBJ1-1, with TRBD1 matching over 8 bases. The CDR3 covers 13 residues. Germline lookup yields CDR1 LNHDA and CDR2 SQIVND (reference sequence). J was trimmed by 4 bases and V by 5 bases; bases with no gene match: 3. The CDR3 DNA sequence: TGTGCCAGTAGTGCCCAGGGGGCCACTGAAGCTTTCTTT. Encoded protein: CASSAQGATEAFF.

The rearrangement joins TRBV27 to TRBJ2-1; TRBD1 matches 8 bases. Germline loops: CDR1 MNHEY, CDR2 SMNVEV (reference sequence). This CDR3 spans 14 amino acids. The trim removed 0 bases at V and 9 bases at J, leaving 4 bases unmatched. The CDR3 spells CASSLSTGAAEQFF. As DNA, the CDR3 is TGTGCCAGCAGTTTATCGACAGGGGCTGCTGAGCAGTTCTTC.

The V call is TRBV10-1, the J call TRBJ2-7; 13 nucleotides line up with TRBD2. The CDR3 has 15 amino acids. V gave up 3 bases and J gave up 4 bases; unmatched junction bases: 3. In germline, CDR1 is WNHNN, CDR2 SYGVQD (reference sequence). Here the CDR3 DNA reads TGCGCCAGCAGTGAACCGACTAGCGGGGGGTACGAGCAGTACTTC. Its protein product is CASSEPTSGGYEQYF.